Presented here are 31 T cell receptor beta chains from one specimen sequenced in a study of a mutant IDH1 vaccine in newly diagnosed glioma. For these receptors, no antigen is known. Assay: immunoSEQ multiplex PCR; the TCRdb copy retains only in-frame clones and omits some. The repertoire consists of about 40,000 clones, with around 83% occurring once and the leading ten covering roughly 2%. Noted time point: week 11, during vaccination. Each vaccine dose was 300 ug of mutant IDH1 20-mer peptide, with topical imiquimod. The specimen was PBMCs, collected from a glioma patient whose treatment included an IDH1 peptide vaccine. The receptor source for this set is a man in his forties with glioma.

A few counts support this clone. The J gene is TRBJ2-5, the V gene TRBV2, with 7 bases matching TRBD2. The CDR3 length is 14 residues. The V and J ends lost 6 bases and 0 bases, in that order; junction bases with no gene match: 4. CDR1 SNHLY and CDR2 FYNNEI come from the germline V gene. In DNA, the CDR3 is TGTGCCAGCAGGGGGGGAGGGTACCAAGAGACCCAGTACTTC. Residues: CASRGGGYQETQYF.

The J gene is TRBJ2-1, the V gene TRBV6-1; D remains ambiguous. There are 15 residues in the CDR3. With 3 bases removed from V and 8 bases from J, the gap between germline ends came to 17 bases. Germline V gene sequence: CDR1 MNHNS, CDR2 SASEGT. The CDR3 spells CASSERLLVGYEQFF. Written as DNA, the CDR3 is TGTGCCAGCAGTGAGAGGCTTCTAGTCGGGTATGAGCAGTTCTTC.

The chain employs TRBV4-2 and TRBJ1-3; maybe TRBD1 (6 bases). Looked up from germline, CDR1 is LGHNA and CDR2 is YNFKEQ. V was clipped by 1 base and J by 0 bases, with 10 bases between them. The CDR3 length is 16 residues. The CDR3 protein is CASSQATGASGNTIYF. The CDR3 coding sequence is TGTGCCAGCAGCCAAGCTACGGGGGCCTCTGGAAACACCATATATTTT.

V usage is TRBV10-3 and J usage is TRBJ1-5; TRBD1 is a possible D gene (5 bases). Trimming removed 3 bases at V and 4 bases at J, with 13 bases between. CDR1 and CDR2 (germline): ENHRY, SYGVKD. The CDR3 loop spans 15 amino acids. The CDR3 region has the DNA TGTGCCATCAGTGAAAGAGCGGGGGGTAATCAGCCCCAGCATTTT. Its translation is CAISERAGGNQPQHF.

The chain combines TRBV5-1 with TRBJ1-2; 8 nucleotides line up with TRBD1. J gave up 7 bases and V 4 bases, and 9 bases lay outside the gene matches. Germline lookup yields CDR1 SGHRS and CDR2 YFSETQ. The CDR3 loop spans 14 amino acids. CDR3 DNA sequence: TGCGCCAGCAGCCTGAGGACAGGGTTGGGTGGCTACACCTTC. It translates to CASSLRTGLGGYTF.

A few counts support this clone. The chain joins TRBV9 to TRBJ2-7; 14 nucleotides line up with TRBD2. The CDR3 covers 17 residues. V shed 4 bases, J shed 3 bases, and the junction held 9 bases outside the gene matches. The germline V gene has CDR1 SGDLS and CDR2 YYNGEE. DNA of the CDR3: TGTGCCAGCAGCTTGACGGCCGGGACTAGCGGGAGCTACGAGCAGTACTTC. Its protein product is CASSLTAGTSGSYEQYF.

The gene calls are TRBV19 and TRBJ1-5; TRBD1 is a possible D gene (5 bases). The CDR3 is made up of 15 amino acids. The V and J ends lost 6 bases and 2 bases respectively, with 14 bases between them. Germline V gene sequence: CDR1 LNHDA, CDR2 SQIVND (reference sequence). For the CDR3, the DNA is TGTGCCAGTAGCCCCCAGGGCATAGGCAATCAGCCCCAGCATTTT. Translating gives CASSPQGIGNQPQHF. Complete variable domain (other parts from reference TRBV19 and TRBJ1-5): DGGITQSPKYLFRKEGQNVTLSCEQNLNHDAMYWYRQDPGQGLRLIYYSQIVNDFQKGDIAEGYSVSREKKESFPLTVTSAQKNPTAFYLCASSPQGIGNQPQHFGDGTRLSIL.

The J gene is TRBJ1-4, the V gene TRBV5-1; D is perhaps TRBD1 (5 bases). Trimming cost V 5 bases and J 8 bases, with 16 bases left between them. The length of the CDR3 is 14 residues. Per germline, CDR1 SGHRS and CDR2 YFSETQ. CDR3 region: CASREFPGTEKLFF. Here the CDR3 DNA reads TGCGCCAGCAGGGAATTCCCAGGGACCGAAAAACTGTTTTTT.

The chain carries TRBV28 and TRBJ1-2; weak D call: TRBD1 (5 bases). This CDR3 comprises 13 residues. Germline CDR1 MDHEN, CDR2 SYDVKM. With 2 bases removed from V and 4 bases from J, the gap between germline ends came to 8 bases. CDR3 sequence reads: CASSLTGGYGYTF. DNA for the CDR3: TGTGCCAGCAGTTTAACTGGGGGCTATGGCTACACCTTC.

V is TRBV7-2 and J is TRBJ2-2; 9 nucleotides align to TRBD2. Germline CDR1 is SGHTA and CDR2 is FQGNSA. This CDR3 is built from 17 residues. With 5 bases clipped from V and 6 bases from J, the junction kept 13 bases outside the gene matches. The CDR3 here is CASSGMGGLAWAGELFF. CDR3 nucleotide sequence: TGTGCCAGCAGCGGCATGGGGGGACTAGCTTGGGCCGGGGAGCTGTTTTTT.

This clone has only a few counts. This specimen includes other DNA sequences encoding the same CDR3. The rearrangement links TRBV7-9 to TRBJ2-7; no clear D. This CDR3 has 11 residues. Looked up from germline, CDR1 is SEHNR and CDR2 is FQNEAQ (reference sequence). V lost 5 bases and J lost 5, with 7 bases in between. Here the CDR3 DNA reads TGTGCCAGCAGCCCCCTGGACGAGCAGTACTTC. As protein: CASSPLDEQYF.

This clone has just one count. CDR3 nucleotides: TGTGCCAGCAGCGTAGTTCGACAGGGTCACACAGATACGCAGTATTTT. This encodes CASSVVRQGHTDTQYF. V is TRBV9 and J is TRBJ2-3; 7 bases fit TRBD1. This CDR3 is built from 16 residues. With V trimmed by 0 bases and J by 2 bases, 6 bases remained unmatched. Germline V gene lookup returns CDR1 SGDLS and CDR2 YYNGEE.

The J gene is TRBJ2-5, the V gene TRBV6-4, with D hard to call. CDR1 and CDR2 from the germline V gene are MRHNA and SNTAGT. This CDR3 contains 14 residues. V dropped 6 bases and J dropped 5 bases, with 16 bases sitting between them. The CDR3 loop reads CASSSFLSGETQYF. In DNA form, the CDR3 reads TGTGCCAGCAGCTCTTTTTTATCAGGCGAGACCCAGTACTTC.

The gene calls are TRBV10-3 and TRBJ1-2; TRBD1 is a possible D gene (5 bases). V lost 1 base, J lost 8 bases, and 14 bases lay in between. Germline values: CDR1 ENHRY, CDR2 SYGVKD. This CDR3 is 14 amino acids long. Here the CDR3 reads CAISELGQYSGYTF. The CDR3 nucleotides read TGTGCCATCAGTGAGTTGGGGCAGTACTCGGGCTACACCTTC.

The chain combines TRBV7-2 with TRBJ2-2; D is unresolved. V was pared by 4 bases and J by 2 bases, with 8 bases between. The CDR3 length is 14 residues. CDR1 is SGHTA, CDR2 FQGNSA, per germline. The CDR3 loop reads CASSSYRNTGELFF. Written as DNA, the CDR3 is TGTGCCAGCAGCTCTTATCGTAACACCGGGGAGCTGTTTTTT.

The chain carries TRBV19 and TRBJ1-5; D is unclear. The germline V gene encodes CDR1 LNHDA and CDR2 SQIVND (reference sequence). The CDR3 loop spans 14 amino acids. V was clipped by 7 bases and J by 3 bases, with 13 bases between them. The DNA of the CDR3 is TGTGCCAGTACTCCCGGGGATTTCAATCAGCCCCAGCATTTT. It translates to CASTPGDFNQPQHF.

The V call is TRBV21-1, the J call TRBJ1-5. TRBV21-1 is termed a pseudogene. This CDR3 has 13 amino acids. For the CDR3, the DNA is TGTGCCAGCGGACGGGGGGGGGATCAGCCCCAGCATTTT. Its translation: CASGRGGDQPQHF.

The CDR3, as DNA: TGTGCCAGCAGCTTAAGTGTTTCGCGGGACTTATTCTTC. This encodes CASSLSVSRDLFF. This sequence joins TRBV7-2 and TRBJ2-1, with D possibly matching TRBD2 (6 bases). This CDR3 has 13 amino acids. The V end was cut by 2 bases, the J end by 16 bases, with 18 bases between. Germline V gene data show CDR1 as SGHTA and CDR2 as FQGNSA.

This clone was counted between two and nine times. The J gene is TRBJ1-5, the V gene TRBV2; D is possibly TRBD1 (5 bases). With 5 bases removed from V and 0 bases from J, the gap between germline ends came to 11 bases. Germline V gene sequence: CDR1 SNHLY, CDR2 FYNNEI. This CDR3 comprises 15 residues. In DNA, the CDR3 is TGTGCCAGCAGTTACTCCGGGACTAGCAATCAGCCCCAGCATTTT. The encoded protein is CASSYSGTSNQPQHF.

V is TRBV27 and J is TRBJ1-4, with D unresolved. The V end was cut by 5 bases, the J end by 4 bases, with 8 bases between. Germline values: CDR1 MNHEY, CDR2 SMNVEV (reference sequence). The CDR3 covers 13 residues. In nucleotides, the CDR3 is TGTGCCAGCAGTCAAGTGGGTAATGAAAAACTGTTTTTT. Protein product: CASSQVGNEKLFF.

The rearrangement links TRBV6-6 to TRBJ2-3, with TRBD2 as a possible D gene (5 bases). The CDR3 runs to 14 residues. Trimming took 6 bases from V and 5 from J, leaving 15 bases between them. Germline V CDR1 and CDR2: MNHNY, SVGAGI (reference sequence). The CDR3 sequence is CASSLAQRVDTQYF. CDR3 DNA sequence: TGTGCCAGCAGCCTAGCTCAGAGGGTAGATACGCAGTATTTT.

The sample holds one count of this clone. The chain combines TRBV6-1 with TRBJ1-5; maybe TRBD1 (5 bases). The V gene's germline CDR1 is MNHNS and CDR2 SASEGT. There are 15 residues in the CDR3. V was cut by 6 bases and J by 2 bases, with 14 bases left in between. CDR3 sequence: CASRGSGGGNQPQHF. DNA for the CDR3: TGTGCCAGCAGGGGATCGGGGGGTGGCAATCAGCCCCAGCATTTT.

The V call is TRBV6-1, the J call TRBJ2-3; D is unclear. In germline, CDR1 is MNHNS, CDR2 SASEGT. This CDR3 is 10 amino acids long. The V end lost 8 bases, the J end lost 8 bases, and 8 bases lay between the germline ends. In nucleotides, the CDR3 is TGTGCCAGCCGTTGGGGTACGCAGTATTTT. Translated, it gives CASRWGTQYF.

The V and J genes are TRBV4-2 and TRBJ2-7; D is perhaps TRBD1 or TRBD2 (5 bases each). V dropped 3 bases and J dropped 2 bases, with 11 bases sitting between them. The CDR3 has 14 residues. Germline V gives CDR1 LGHNA, CDR2 YNFKEQ. CDR3: CASSQGDGTYEQYF. CDR3 coding DNA: TGTGCCAGCAGCCAGGGGGACGGCACCTACGAGCAGTACTTC.

The J gene is TRBJ2-7, the V gene TRBV5-3, with 8 bases fitting TRBD1. TRBV5-3 is known as an ORF, though its function is uncertain. The V and J ends lost 6 bases and 3 bases, in that order; junction bases with no gene match: 5. The CDR3 sequence is 13 residues long. The CDR3 region has the DNA TGTGCCAGAACCCCGGACAGGGACTACGAGCAGTACTTC. Amino acids: CARTPDRDYEQYF.

This clone was picked up a small number of times. V and J are TRBV19 and TRBJ1-1; the D gene is possibly TRBD1 (5 bases). The CDR3 runs 11 residues. V lost 8 bases and J lost 6, with 10 bases in between. Germline lookup yields CDR1 LNHDA and CDR2 SQIVND (reference sequence). The CDR3 DNA sequence: TGTGCCAGTGGGGACGGGCCTGAAGCTTTCTTT. Encoded protein: CASGDGPEAFF.

This clone was seen just once. The chain uses TRBV18 and TRBJ2-3, with 8 positions matching TRBD1. The CDR3 is made up of 15 amino acids. Trimming removed 4 bases from V and 1 base from J; junction bases left unmatched: 4. Germline CDR1 is KGHSH and CDR2 is LQKENI. CDR3 region: CASSQRQGRTDTQYF. CDR3 in DNA: TGTGCCAGCTCACAAAGACAGGGGCGCACAGATACGCAGTATTTT.

Details on this clone: At one end, the junction sequence differs from germline, possibly due to a read error. V and J are TRBV15 and TRBJ1-5; 9 bases fit TRBD1. The CDR3 is 16 amino acids. The germline V gene has CDR1 LNHNV and CDR2 YYDKDF (reference sequence). The CDR3 nucleotides are TGTGCCACCAGCCGAGAGACAGGGGGGGCCAATCAGCCCCAGCATTTT. It encodes CATSRETGGANQPQHF.

The chain employs TRBV6-6 and TRBJ1-1; 12 bases fit TRBD1. Germline V gene lookup returns CDR1 MNHNY and CDR2 SVGAGI (reference sequence). The CDR3 runs to 16 residues. V lost 7 bases to trimming and J lost 4 bases; unmatched junction nucleotides: 10. CDR3: CASIAGQGASGTEAFF. The CDR3 nucleotides are TGTGCCAGCATTGCGGGACAGGGGGCGTCGGGCACTGAAGCTTTCTTT.

The chain uses TRBV11-3 and TRBJ2-1, with D unresolved. Looked up from germline, CDR1 is SGHNT and CDR2 is YENEEA. V shed 0 bases and J shed 6 bases, with 3 bases lying between them. The CDR3 loop spans 12 amino acids. The CDR3 spells CASSLEGNEQFF. In DNA, the CDR3 is TGTGCCAGCAGCTTAGAGGGCAATGAGCAGTTCTTC. Combining the CDR3 with reference TRBV11-3 and TRBJ2-1 gives the whole variable domain EAGVVQSPRYKIIEKKQPVAFWCNPISGHNTLYWYLQNLGQGPELLIRYENEEAVDDSQLPKDRFSAERLKGVDSTLKIQPAELGDSAVYLCASSLEGNEQFFGPGTRLTVL.

DNA for the CDR3: TGTGCCAGCAGCCCCCAGACTAGCGGGAGGACTGAGCAGTTCTTC. Its translation is CASSPQTSGRTEQFF. J is TRBJ2-1 and V is TRBV7-2; 13 positions match TRBD2. This CDR3 spans 15 amino acids. Germline V lookup: CDR1 SGHTA, CDR2 FQGNSA. With 5 bases clipped from V and 9 bases from J, the junction kept 7 bases outside the gene matches. Using reference TRBV7-2 and TRBJ2-1 for the parts outside the CDR3, the full variable domain is GAGVSQSPSNKVTEKGKDVELRCDPISGHTALYWYRQSLGQGLEFLIYFQGNSAPDKSGLPSDRFSAERTGGSVSTLTIQRTQQEDSAVYLCASSPQTSGRTEQFFGPGTRLTVL.